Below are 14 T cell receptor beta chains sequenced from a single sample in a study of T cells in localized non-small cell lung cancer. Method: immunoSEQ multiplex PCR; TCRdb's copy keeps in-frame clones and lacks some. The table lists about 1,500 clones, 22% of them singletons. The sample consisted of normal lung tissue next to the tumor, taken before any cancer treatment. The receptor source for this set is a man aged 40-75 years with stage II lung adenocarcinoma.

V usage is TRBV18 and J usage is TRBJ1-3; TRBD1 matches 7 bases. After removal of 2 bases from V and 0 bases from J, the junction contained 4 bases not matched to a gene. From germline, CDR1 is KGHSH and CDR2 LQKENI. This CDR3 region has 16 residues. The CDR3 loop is CASSPNRGDSGNTIYF. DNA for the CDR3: TGTGCCAGCTCACCAAACAGGGGCGACTCTGGAAACACCATATATTTT.

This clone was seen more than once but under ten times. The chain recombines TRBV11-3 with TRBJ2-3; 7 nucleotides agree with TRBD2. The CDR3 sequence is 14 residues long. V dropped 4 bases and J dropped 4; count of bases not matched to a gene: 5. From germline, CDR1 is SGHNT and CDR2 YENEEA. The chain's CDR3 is CASSSGLVADTQYF. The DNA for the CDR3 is TGTGCCAGCAGCTCTGGACTAGTAGCAGATACGCAGTATTTT.

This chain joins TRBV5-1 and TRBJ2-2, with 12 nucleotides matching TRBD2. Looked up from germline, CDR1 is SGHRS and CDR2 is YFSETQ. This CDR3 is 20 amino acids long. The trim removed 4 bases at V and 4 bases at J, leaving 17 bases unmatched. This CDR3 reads CASSPLPRLAGVRVTGELFF. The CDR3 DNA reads TGCGCCAGCAGCCCCCTCCCCCGACTAGCGGGAGTAAGGGTCACCGGGGAGCTGTTTTTT.

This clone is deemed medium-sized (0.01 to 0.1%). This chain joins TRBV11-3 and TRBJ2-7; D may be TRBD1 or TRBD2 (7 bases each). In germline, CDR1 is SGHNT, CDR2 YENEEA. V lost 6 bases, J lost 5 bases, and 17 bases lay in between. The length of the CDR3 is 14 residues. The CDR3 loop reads CASSPGGAYHEQYF. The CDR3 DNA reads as TGTGCCAGCAGTCCAGGGGGGGCTTATCACGAGCAGTACTTC.

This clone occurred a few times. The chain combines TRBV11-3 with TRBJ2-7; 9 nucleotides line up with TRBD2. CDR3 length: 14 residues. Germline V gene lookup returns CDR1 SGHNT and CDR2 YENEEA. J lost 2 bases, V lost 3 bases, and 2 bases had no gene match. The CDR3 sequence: CASSLGGGAYEQYF. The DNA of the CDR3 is TGTGCCAGCAGCTTGGGCGGGGGGGCCTACGAGCAGTACTTC.

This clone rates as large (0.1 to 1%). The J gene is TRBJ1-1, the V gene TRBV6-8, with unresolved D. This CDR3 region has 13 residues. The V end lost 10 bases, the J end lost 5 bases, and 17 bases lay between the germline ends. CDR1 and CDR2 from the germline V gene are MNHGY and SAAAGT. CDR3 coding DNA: TGTGCCATCAATGACGGGATCACTACTGAAGCTTTCTTT. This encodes CAINDGITTEAFF.

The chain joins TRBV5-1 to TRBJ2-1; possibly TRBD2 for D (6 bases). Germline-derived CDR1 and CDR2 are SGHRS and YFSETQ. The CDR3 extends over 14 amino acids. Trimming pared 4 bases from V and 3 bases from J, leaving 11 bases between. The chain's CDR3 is CASSLGGSYNEQFF. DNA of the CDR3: TGCGCCAGCAGCCTCGGGGGTAGCTACAATGAGCAGTTCTTC.

CDR3 coding DNA: TGCAGCGTCGAACCACAGGGTTTGAACACTGAAGCTTTCTTT. Its protein product is CSVEPQGLNTEAFF. The V call is TRBV29-1, the J call TRBJ1-1; possible D gene TRBD1, 6 bases. The CDR3 has 14 residues. The V gene lost 6 bases and the J gene lost 0 bases, with 14 bases spanning the gap. The germline V gene encodes CDR1 SQVTM and CDR2 ANQGSEA.

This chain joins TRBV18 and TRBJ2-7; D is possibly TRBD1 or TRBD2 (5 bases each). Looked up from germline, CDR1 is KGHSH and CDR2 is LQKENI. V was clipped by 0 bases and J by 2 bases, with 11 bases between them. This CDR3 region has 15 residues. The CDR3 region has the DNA TGTGCCAGCTCACCACCTGGGACGGAAACCTACGAGCAGTACTTC. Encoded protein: CASSPPGTETYEQYF.

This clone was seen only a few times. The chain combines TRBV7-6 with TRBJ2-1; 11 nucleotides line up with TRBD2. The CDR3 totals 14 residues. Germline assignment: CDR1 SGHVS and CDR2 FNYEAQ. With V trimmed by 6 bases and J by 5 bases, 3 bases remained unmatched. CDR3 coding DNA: TGTGCCAGCAGACTAGCGGGGGCACACAATGAGCAGTTCTTC. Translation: CASRLAGAHNEQFF.

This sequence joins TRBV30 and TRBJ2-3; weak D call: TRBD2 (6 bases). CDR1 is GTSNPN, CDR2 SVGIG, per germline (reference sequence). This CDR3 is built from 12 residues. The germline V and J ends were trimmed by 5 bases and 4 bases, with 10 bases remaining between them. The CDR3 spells CAWRGSADTQYF. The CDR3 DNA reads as TGTGCCTGGCGGGGGAGTGCAGATACGCAGTATTTT. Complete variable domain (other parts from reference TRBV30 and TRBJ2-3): SQTIHQWPATLVQPVGSPLSLECTVEGTSNPNLYWYRQAAGRGLQLLFYSVGIGQISSEVPQNLSASRPQDRQFILSSKKLLLSDSGFYLCAWRGSADTQYFGPGTRLTVL.

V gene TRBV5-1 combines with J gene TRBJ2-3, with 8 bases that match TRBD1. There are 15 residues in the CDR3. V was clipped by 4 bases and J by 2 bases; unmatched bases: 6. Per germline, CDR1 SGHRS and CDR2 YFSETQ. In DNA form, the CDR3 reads TGCGCCAGCAGCAAACCACAGGGGGACACAGATACGCAGTATTTT. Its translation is CASSKPQGDTDTQYF.

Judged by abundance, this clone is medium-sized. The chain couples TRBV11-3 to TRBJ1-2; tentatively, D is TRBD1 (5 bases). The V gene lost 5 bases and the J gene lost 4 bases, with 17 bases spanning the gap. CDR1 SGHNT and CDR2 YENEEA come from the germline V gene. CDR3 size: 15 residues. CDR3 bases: TGTGCCAGCAGCCCCGGGGGAGGGGTGCTCTATGGCTACACCTTC. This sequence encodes CASSPGGGVLYGYTF.

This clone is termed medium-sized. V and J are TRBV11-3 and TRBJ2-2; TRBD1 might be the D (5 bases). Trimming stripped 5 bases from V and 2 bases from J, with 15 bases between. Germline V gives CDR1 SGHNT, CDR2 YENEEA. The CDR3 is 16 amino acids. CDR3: CASSQRVGDNTGELFF. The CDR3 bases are TGTGCCAGCAGCCAACGCGTAGGGGATAACACCGGGGAGCTGTTTTTT.